This T cell receptor beta chain is drawn from a study of shared clonotypes between healthy human individuals. With unsorted samples, genomic DNA was obtained from 100 million or so PBMCs. With respect to this clone: Its target is unknown.

Study-wide results and limits: Among donors, clonotype sharing was expected to be affected by sequencing depth. Collection of samples was limited to blood; tissue repertoires likely differ.

The repertoire was sequenced with immunoSEQ multiplex PCR; TCRdb's copy has only in-frame clones and lacks some. Here the sample spans about 470,000 clones, roughly 77% being singletons. Trimming took off 7 bases at V and 8 bases at J, with 18 bases between the two ends. This CDR3 is built from 14 residues. The germline CDR1 and CDR2 sequences are LNHDA and SQIVND (reference sequence). The TCR was taken from a woman between 40 and 50 years old in good health. Some clones in this sample may be carry-over from other donors' samples. Sequenced input: PBMCs. The chain carries TRBV19 and TRBJ2-1; no firm D call. CDR3 residues: CASKRLQNSDEQFF. CDR3 bases: TGTGCCAGTAAGAGGTTACAGAATTCGGATGAGCAGTTCTTC. The whole variable domain, remainder taken from reference TRBV19 and TRBJ2-1, is DGGITQSPKYLFRKEGQNVTLSCEQNLNHDAMYWYRQDPGQGLRLIYYSQIVNDFQKGDIAEGYSVSREKKESFPLTVTSAQKNPTAFYLCASKRLQNSDEQFFGPGTRLTVL.